These T cell receptor beta chains were read from a single sample in a study of blood T cell repertoires in COVID-19. Using immunoSEQ multiplex PCR, the repertoire was profiled, and TCRdb retains in-frame clones only, with some absent. The repertoire holds 200,000 to 250,000 clones, with roughly 75% as singletons. The specimen sequenced was peripheral blood. Every receptor here comes from a woman in her 70s with acute or convalescent COVID-19. The CDR3 runs from the conserved cysteine through the conserved F or W. A D gene is named only where the DNA matches it firmly. For some rows the clone size is stated as once, few or many, or as a class when expanded; others skip it.

V,J,D,size,CDR3,DNA
TRBV30,TRBJ2-3,TRBD1,.,CACAGTGGRDTQYF,TGTGCCTGCGCCGGGACAGGGGGCCGAGATACGCAGTATTTT
TRBV7-2,TRBJ2-5,.,.,CASSSQGGETQYF,TGTGCCAGCAGCTCACAGGGTGGAGAGACCCAGTACTTC
TRBV5-6,TRBJ2-5,.,few,CASSLRGVAETQYF,TGTGCCAGCAGCTTGCGCGGGGTTGCAGAGACCCAGTACTTC
TRBV6-5,TRBJ2-5,TRBD2,.,CASSYSGGRGETQYF,TGTGCCAGCAGTTATAGCGGGGGCCGCGGGGAGACCCAGTACTTC
TRBV24-1,TRBJ1-3,.,few,CATSNTGSGNTIYF,TGTGCCACCAGTAATACAGGGTCTGGAAACACCATATATTTT
TRBV6-5,TRBJ2-1,.,.,CASRIIGGRDNEQFF,TGTGCCAGCAGAATTATTGGTGGGAGAGACAATGAGCAGTTCTTC
TRBV10-3,TRBJ1-5,.,few,CAISPRGGSNQPQHF,TGTGCCATCAGCCCCCGAGGAGGGAGCAATCAGCCCCAGCATTTT
TRBV5-6,TRBJ2-3,.,few,CASSLALAGSSTDTQYF,TGTGCCAGCAGCTTGGCGTTGGCAGGGTCTAGCACAGATACGCAGTATTTT
TRBV7-8,TRBJ2-1,.,.,CASSLEPGIRARDEQFF,TGTGCCAGCAGCTTGGAACCGGGGATTAGGGCTCGCGATGAGCAGTTCTTC
TRBV5-1,TRBJ2-1,TRBD2,.,CASSLETSGGAMNEQFF,TGCGCCAGCAGCTTAGAGACTAGCGGGGGGGCAATGAATGAGCAGTTCTTC
TRBV27,TRBJ1-2,TRBD1,.,CASTITGGGYYGYTF,TGTGCCAGCACCATCACGGGAGGGGGCTACTATGGCTACACCTTC
TRBV6-6,TRBJ1-5,.,.,CASSTGRGGNQPQHF,TGTGCCAGCAGTACAGGGAGAGGAGGCAATCAGCCCCAGCATTTT
TRBV15,TRBJ1-2,TRBD1,.,CATSMDRSYGYTF,TGTGCCACCAGCATGGACAGGAGCTATGGCTACACCTTC
TRBV29-1,TRBJ2-3,TRBD2,.,CSVEDEGLARDTQYF,TGCAGCGTTGAAGATGAGGGACTAGCTAGAGATACGCAGTATTTT
TRBV6-5,TRBJ2-3,TRBD2,.,CASSSGTSGGFDTQYF,TGTGCCAGCAGTTCCGGGACTAGCGGGGGCTTCGATACGCAGTATTTT
TRBV11-2,TRBJ2-3,TRBD1,.,CASSSGQGAVGTDTQYF,TGTGCCAGCAGCTCGGGACAGGGGGCCGTGGGCACAGATACGCAGTATTTT
TRBV7-2,TRBJ2-1,.,few,CASSLGLPGNEQFF,TGTGCCAGCAGCTTGGGACTCCCGGGGAATGAGCAGTTCTTC
TRBV5-5,TRBJ2-5,.,once,CASSLRPSGVGETQYF,TGTGCCAGCAGCTTGAGGCCGTCAGGGGTTGGGGAGACCCAGTACTTC
TRBV5-1,TRBJ2-1,TRBD2,.,CASSLASAGIDINEQFF,TGCGCCAGCAGCTTGGCCTCAGCGGGGATCGATATCAATGAGCAGTTCTTC
TRBV4-3,TRBJ2-7,TRBD1,.,CASSQDWTGAGYEQYF,TGCGCCAGCAGCCAAGATTGGACAGGGGCTGGCTACGAGCAGTACTTC
TRBV18,TRBJ1-1,.,.,CASSPSTGTDTEAFF,TGTGCCAGCTCTCCCTCCACAGGGACGGACACTGAAGCTTTCTTT